These 3 T cell receptor beta chains originate from one sample sequenced in a study of a mutant IDH1 vaccine in newly diagnosed glioma (dated by TCRdb to the early 2020s). In light of the paper, this sample's time point label describes: baseline, week 1 (first vaccination visit). The treatment or condition label here, explained by the study, means: pre-vaccination baseline after standard-of-care therapy. Libraries came from the immunoSEQ multiplex PCR assay. TCRdb obtained this table from immuneACCESS and retained in-frame rearrangements with V and J assigned. These tables miss some clones; where compared with another copy, unresolved V genes account for less than half of the shortfall, and the remainder is unexplained. The sample yields about 68,000 clones; around 74% were counted once. Clones ranked in the top ten supply more than 8% of the sample. Sequenced material: PBMCs, taken from a glioma patient treated with radiotherapy, temozolomide or both. These receptor sequences come from a middle-aged man with glioma.

The chain carries TRBV18 and TRBJ1-5, with 7 bases fitting TRBD1. Germline trimming cut 3 bases from V and 9 bases from J; bases unmatched to any gene: 14. Germline loops: CDR1 KGHSH, CDR2 LQKENI. The CDR3 is 16 amino acids. The CDR3 is CASSPAGQDGLSPQHF. The CDR3 nucleotides read TGTGCCAGCTCACCTGCAGGACAGGACGGCTTATCGCCCCAGCATTTT.

The V and J genes are TRBV7-2 and TRBJ2-7; 8 nucleotides agree with TRBD1. The CDR3 sequence is 14 residues long. Germline V gene data show CDR1 as SGHTA and CDR2 as FQGNSA. V dropped 3 bases and J dropped 7; count of bases not matched to a gene: 8. CDR3 residues: CASSFRTGRGEQYF. DNA of the CDR3: TGTGCCAGCAGCTTCCGGACAGGGAGAGGGGAGCAGTACTTC.

The table lists this clone with a count of one. This chain joins TRBV30 and TRBJ1-4; the match to TRBD1 covers 7 bases. Germline assignment: CDR1 GTSNPN and CDR2 SVGIG (reference sequence). V lost 7 bases to trimming and J lost 7 bases; unmatched junction nucleotides: 9. The CDR3 contains 13 residues. Here the CDR3 DNA reads TGTGCCTCCTCGGACAGGCGAGGTGAAAAACTGTTTTTT. Protein sequence: CASSDRRGEKLFF.